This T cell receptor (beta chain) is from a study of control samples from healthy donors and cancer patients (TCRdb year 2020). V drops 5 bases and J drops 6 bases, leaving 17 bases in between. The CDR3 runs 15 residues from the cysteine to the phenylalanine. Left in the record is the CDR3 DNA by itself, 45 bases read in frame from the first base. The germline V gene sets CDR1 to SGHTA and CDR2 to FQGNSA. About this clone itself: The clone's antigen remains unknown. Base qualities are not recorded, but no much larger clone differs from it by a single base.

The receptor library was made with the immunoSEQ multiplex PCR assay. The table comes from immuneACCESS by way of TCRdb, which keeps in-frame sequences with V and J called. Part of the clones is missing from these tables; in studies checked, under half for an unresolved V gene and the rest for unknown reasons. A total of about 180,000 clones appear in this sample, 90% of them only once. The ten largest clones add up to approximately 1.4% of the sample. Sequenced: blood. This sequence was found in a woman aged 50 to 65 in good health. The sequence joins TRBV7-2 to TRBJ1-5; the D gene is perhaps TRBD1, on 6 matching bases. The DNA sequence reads TGTGCCAGCAGCACACGGGGGGGGCAAGGTCAGCCCCAGCATTTT. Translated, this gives CASSTRGGQGQPQHF.